This T cell receptor beta chain emerged from a study of blood T cell repertoires in COVID-19. Study at large: In each case, the material was cDNA or gDNA derived from T cells, B-cell-depleted T cells, or PBMCs.

Trimming at V came to 7 bases and at J to 6 bases, leaving 16 bases not matched to a gene. The germline gives CDR1 SGHRS, CDR2 YFSETQ. There are 15 residues in the CDR3. Sequencing was performed with immunoSEQ multiplex PCR; in TCRdb, only in-frame clones are kept and a portion is missing. There are some 90,000 clones in the sample; 75% to 85% occur only once, and roughly 19% lies in the top ten. The V gene is TRBV5-1, the J gene TRBJ2-7, with 7 bases that match TRBD2. The sequence was collected from a human donor in a cohort sampled during active COVID-19. Sequencing input: peripheral blood. Written as DNA, the CDR3 is TGCGCCAGCCGGCGCACAGCGGGATCCCCGTCCGAGCAGTACTTC. Its translation: CASRRTAGSPSEQYF.